This TCR beta chain was profiled in a study of shared T cell receptors in the human thymus. The CDR3 consists of 16 residues. The V segment lost 3 bases and the J segment 4 bases; nucleotides outside the gene matches: 9. Germline CDR1 MNHEY, CDR2 SVGAGI. Libraries were prepared by immunoSEQ multiplex PCR; TCRdb keeps only in-frame clonotypes and omits some of them. The repertoire holds 500,000 to 750,000 clones, with around 87% as singletons. These same records also appear under a second study, on human thymus T cells. From that second work: Corrective surgery for congenital heart defects was being performed on the healthy Finnish infants who served as donors. Thymus tissue was removed during corrective cardiac surgery. The authors found apparently biased V and J gene usage in thymic and blood repertoires. Related reports documented highly overlapping thymic repertoires among unrelated individuals.

The receptor's source is a boy younger than two with a congenital heart defect. Sequenced material: thymocytes. This chain uses TRBV6-5 with TRBJ2-1, with 7 positions matching TRBD2. The CDR3 sequence: CASSYGGEGEYNEQFF. The CDR3 nucleotides are TGTGCCAGCAGTTATGGGGGGGAAGGCGAATACAATGAGCAGTTCTTC.